The clone carrying this TCR beta chain was found a few times. TCRdb redid the calling of the 5' RACE reads with MiXCR, one entry per CDR3 protein. The data contain around 960,000 distinct CDR3 sequences, over 9% of them seen just once; the ten biggest clones take up around 1.5%. These data belong to a study of identical twins. The V end lost 4 bases, the J end lost 6 bases, and 16 bases lay between the germline ends. The CDR3 has 15 amino acids. This sample also belongs to another study, concerning yellow fever vaccine responses in identical twins.

The sample consisted of PBMCs. The chain uses TRBV12-3 or TRBV12-4 and TRBJ1-5; TRBD1 is a possible D gene (6 bases). This receptor was taken from a woman aged 18-30 years in good health. In DNA, the CDR3 is TGTGCCAGCAGTTCAAACAGGGAATTGGGTCAGCCCCAGCATTTT. As protein: CASSSNRELGQPQHF.